The following is a T cell receptor (beta chain) sequence with its context. What it recognizes is unknown. CDR3 length: 13 amino acids. V lost 8 bases and J lost 1, with 11 bases in between. The V gene's germline CDR1 is MDHEN and CDR2 SYDVKM. All donors were healthy HIV-negative adults lacking recent acute infections or vaccinations. This sample was included in a study of shared clonotypes between healthy human individuals. General study findings and limits: Inspection by rarefaction showed sorted-subset sequencing to be incomplete despite large depth. Sampling used blood alone; tissue repertoires probably differ.

This table comes from immunoSEQ multiplex PCR, and its TCRdb copy is limited to in-frame clones, with some not included. The table shows around 750,000 clones, with roughly 70% occurring only once. This chain connects TRBV28 to TRBJ1-2, with D possibly TRBD1 on 5 matching bases. Input material: memory CD4+ T cells sorted from blood. The subset is: CD45RA-negative fraction. This sequence was found in a woman in her 30s in good health. Written as DNA, the CDR3 is TGTGCCAGCGGAGGGGTCGGTAACTATGGCTACACCTTC. It translates to CASGGVGNYGYTF.